One sample yielded the 32 T cell receptor beta chains listed below, sequenced in a study of blood T cell repertoires in COVID-19. Here immunoSEQ multiplex PCR was the method, and the copy in TCRdb shows in-frame clones only, minus some. The data show about 38,000 clones, nearly 90% seen once. Sequencing was done on a sample of peripheral blood. The source of these receptors is a man in his sixties with active or convalescent COVID-19.

This chain uses TRBV28 with TRBJ1-1; 9 nucleotides line up with TRBD1. With V trimmed by 2 bases and J by 10 bases, 8 bases remained unmatched. The CDR3 runs 14 residues. Per the germline V gene, CDR1 is MDHEN and CDR2 is SYDVKM. The CDR3 DNA reads as TGTGCCAGCAGTTTAGGGGGGTGGACAGGGGTAGCTTTCTTT. Encoded protein: CASSLGGWTGVAFF.

The chain combines TRBV5-4 with TRBJ2-1; 10 nucleotides agree with TRBD1. J lost 1 base, V lost 0 bases, and 1 base had no gene match. The germline V gene has CDR1 SGHNT and CDR2 YYREEE (reference sequence). CDR3 length equals 16 residues. CDR3 residues: CASSLGGQGSYNEQFF. DNA for the CDR3: TGTGCCAGCAGCTTGGGGGGACAGGGGTCCTACAATGAGCAGTTCTTC. Supplemented by reference TRBV5-4 and TRBJ2-1, the full variable domain reads ETGVTQSPTHLIKTRGQQVTLRCSSQSGHNTVSWYQQALGQGPQFIFQYYREEENGRGNFPPRFSGLQFPNYSSELNVNALELDDSALYLCASSLGGQGSYNEQFFGPGTRLTVL.

V is TRBV30 and J is TRBJ1-2; TRBD1 agrees at 7 bases. J was trimmed by 3 bases and V by 3 bases; bases with no gene match: 4. This CDR3 has 13 amino acids. Germline V lookup: CDR1 GTSNPN, CDR2 SVGIG (reference sequence). This chain's CDR3 is CAWSRDRDYGYTF. The CDR3 DNA follows: TGTGCCTGGAGCAGAGACAGGGACTATGGCTACACCTTC. The variable domain in full, with the rest retrieved from reference TRBV30 and TRBJ1-2, is SQTIHQWPATLVQPVGSPLSLECTVEGTSNPNLYWYRQAAGRGLQLLFYSVGIGQISSEVPQNLSASRPQDRQFILSSKKLLLSDSGFYLCAWSRDRDYGYTFGSGTRLTVV.

Within the sample, this clone is medium-sized. The V and J genes are TRBV29-1 and TRBJ1-2; possibly TRBD1 for D (6 bases). The CDR3 runs 13 residues. V was shortened by 5 bases and J by 4 bases, with 14 bases between the two germline ends. The V gene's germline CDR1 is SQVTM and CDR2 ANQGSEA. The CDR3 DNA reads TGCAGCGTTACCGACAGGCGCAGCTATGGCTACACCTTC. Residues: CSVTDRRSYGYTF. Looking up the rest from reference TRBV29-1 and TRBJ1-2 gives the full variable domain: SAVISQKPSRDICQRGTSLTIQCQVDSQVTMMFWYRQQPGQSLTLIATANQGSEATYESGFVIDKFPISRPNLTFSTLTVSNMSPEDSSIYLCSVTDRRSYGYTFGSGTRLTVV.

V usage is TRBV19 and J usage is TRBJ1-5; D remains ambiguous. Trimming stripped 3 bases from V and 0 bases from J, with 6 bases between. Per germline, CDR1 LNHDA and CDR2 SQIVND (reference sequence). CDR3 length: 14 amino acids. The CDR3 is CASSIVYSNQPQHF. The CDR3 bases are TGTGCCAGTAGTATCGTCTATAGCAATCAGCCCCAGCATTTT.

This clone was seen just once. J is TRBJ2-5 and V is TRBV7-2; D perhaps matches TRBD2 (6 bases). This CDR3 has 18 residues. The V end was cut by 4 bases, the J end by 5 bases, with 26 bases between. Germline V CDR1 and CDR2: SGHTA, FQGNSA. The CDR3 reads CASSYLLRVRGLGETQYF. The CDR3 DNA reads TGTGCCAGCAGCTACCTACTAAGGGTTCGGGGACTGGGGGAGACCCAGTACTTC. Full variable domain (missing parts from reference TRBV7-2 and TRBJ2-5): GAGVSQSPSNKVTEKGKDVELRCDPISGHTALYWYRQSLGQGLEFLIYFQGNSAPDKSGLPSDRFSAERTGGSVSTLTIQRTQQEDSAVYLCASSYLLRVRGLGETQYFGPGTRLLVL.

This clone came up once. This sequence joins TRBV7-9 and TRBJ2-7, with TRBD1 as a possible D gene (6 bases). Looked up from germline, CDR1 is SEHNR and CDR2 is FQNEAQ (reference sequence). V was pared by 6 bases and J by 1 base, with 19 bases between. This CDR3 region has 16 residues. CDR3 loop: CASSPPTGQTSYEQYF. CDR3 in DNA: TGTGCCAGCAGTCCTCCTACCGGACAGACATCCTACGAGCAGTACTTC.

In DNA, the CDR3 is TGTGCCTGGAGTCTGGGGACATACAATTCACCCCTCCACTTT. It yields the protein CAWSLGTYNSPLHF. The chain recombines TRBV30 with TRBJ1-6, with a tentative D call TRBD1 (6 bases). CDR1 and CDR2 from the germline V gene are GTSNPN and SVGIG (reference sequence). V lost 2 bases and J 7 bases, leaving 12 bases between the germline ends. CDR3 length: 14 residues.

This clone was detected once. The V call is TRBV11-2, the J call TRBJ2-2; D is perhaps TRBD2 (6 bases). Trimming took 2 bases from V and 5 from J, leaving 18 bases between them. The CDR3 is 17 residues long. CDR1 and CDR2 (germline): SGHAT, FQNNGV. The CDR3 DNA reads TGTGCCAGCAGCTTATACAGGCTAGCGAAACCTACCGGGGAGCTGTTTTTT. Encoded protein: CASSLYRLAKPTGELFF.

This rearrangement joins TRBV25-1 to TRBJ2-7, with D uncertain. CDR1 and CDR2 from the germline V gene are MGHDK and SYGVNS. The CDR3 runs to 15 residues. V lost 0 bases and J 2 bases, leaving 11 bases between the germline ends. The CDR3 sequence: CASSEYRGRAYEQYF. CDR3 nucleotides: TGTGCCAGCAGTGAATATCGTGGTAGAGCCTACGAGCAGTACTTC.

The J gene is TRBJ2-3, the V gene TRBV5-5; possibly TRBD2 for D (5 bases). Trimming pared 4 bases from V and 13 bases from J, leaving 19 bases between. CDR1 is SGHKS, CDR2 YYEKEE, per germline (reference sequence). CDR3 length: 13 residues. CDR3 bases: TGTGCCAGCAGCCGGGAAGGCCTTTTGGTTGAGTATTTT. Translated, it gives CASSREGLLVEYF.

The chain couples TRBV6-2 or TRBV6-3 to TRBJ2-2; 13 positions match TRBD2. The CDR3 runs to 18 residues. CDR1 and CDR2 from the germline V gene are MNHEY and SVGEGT. The trim removed 0 bases at V and 4 bases at J, leaving 5 bases unmatched. This CDR3 reads CASSYSPGLAGRTGELFF. The CDR3 bases are TGTGCCAGCAGTTACTCACCGGGACTAGCGGGACGCACCGGGGAGCTGTTTTTT.

This chain links TRBV6-5 with TRBJ2-3; D is perhaps TRBD1 (6 bases). Trimming stripped 6 bases from V and 3 bases from J, with 13 bases between. The CDR3 runs 14 residues. Germline V gene lookup returns CDR1 MNHEY and CDR2 SVGAGI. In nucleotides, the CDR3 is TGTGCCAGCAGGAGGGGGTTGGGAACAGATACGCAGTATTTT. Protein product: CASRRGLGTDTQYF.

J is TRBJ1-2 and V is TRBV28, with D maybe TRBD1 (5 bases). V shed 2 bases and J shed 2 bases, with 12 bases lying between them. This CDR3 is 15 amino acids long. Per germline, CDR1 MDHEN and CDR2 SYDVKM. The DNA of the CDR3 is TGTGCCAGCAGTTTACCTGGGGAGGGGAACTATGGCTACACCTTC. The encoded protein is CASSLPGEGNYGYTF.

The V and J genes are TRBV2 and TRBJ1-6; D might be TRBD1 (5 bases). V lost 3 bases and J 10 bases, leaving 10 bases between the germline ends. CDR3 size: 13 residues. Germline CDR1 reads SNHLY; CDR2 reads FYNNEI. In DNA, the CDR3 is TGTGCCAGCAGTGACGTCGGGGGGTCACCCCTCCACTTT. It translates to CASSDVGGSPLHF.

This chain connects TRBV2 to TRBJ1-5; 8 nucleotides align to TRBD1. V trimming: 3 bases; J trimming: 10 bases; junction bases outside the gene matches: 8. The germline CDR1 and CDR2 sequences are SNHLY and FYNNEI. The CDR3 extends over 14 amino acids. The CDR3 spells CASSEDREGGPQHF. DNA for the CDR3: TGTGCCAGCAGTGAGGACAGGGAGGGTGGTCCCCAGCATTTT.

V usage is TRBV15 and J usage is TRBJ2-5; 9 bases fit TRBD2. The CDR3 covers 14 residues. The V segment lost 4 bases and the J segment 2 bases; nucleotides outside the gene matches: 2. Germline V gene sequence: CDR1 LNHNV, CDR2 YYDKDF (reference sequence). CDR3 region: CATSKGLAQETQYF. CDR3 nucleotide sequence: TGTGCCACCAGCAAAGGACTAGCGCAAGAGACCCAGTACTTC.

The chain is built from TRBV5-8 and TRBJ1-4; 9 bases fit TRBD1. V trimming: 6 bases; J trimming: 6 bases; junction bases outside the gene matches: 6. Germline V gene sequence: CDR1 SGHTS, CDR2 YDEGEE. CDR3 length equals 14 residues. The CDR3 protein is CASTRRTGDEKLFF. The CDR3 DNA sequence: TGTGCCAGCACCCGAAGGACAGGGGATGAAAAACTGTTTTTT.

In nucleotides, the CDR3 is TGTGCCAGTAGGGGGGGTACCCTAAGCAATCAGCCCCAGCATTTT. Translated: CASRGGTLSNQPQHF. The rearrangement uses TRBV19 and TRBJ1-5, with TRBD1 as a possible D gene (5 bases). Germline CDR1 LNHDA, CDR2 SQIVND (reference sequence). V lost 6 bases to trimming and J lost 1 base, with 13 bases between them. The length of the CDR3 is 15 residues.

The chain couples TRBV5-1 to TRBJ2-3; maybe TRBD1 (5 bases). This CDR3 contains 14 residues. Trimming stripped 1 base from V and 5 bases from J, with 11 bases between. Germline lookup yields CDR1 SGHRS and CDR2 YFSETQ. CDR3 bases: TGCGCCAGCAGCTTGACGACAGCGAGAGATACGCAGTATTTT. Residues: CASSLTTARDTQYF.

The chain recombines TRBV5-4 with TRBJ2-3; 12 nucleotides agree with TRBD2. The germline V gene encodes CDR1 SGHNT and CDR2 YYREEE (reference sequence). Trimming removed 2 bases from V and 5 bases from J; junction bases left unmatched: 6. The CDR3 has 16 residues. DNA of the CDR3: TGTGCCAGCAGCTTATGGACTAGCGGGATTGGAGATACGCAGTATTTT. Translation gives CASSLWTSGIGDTQYF.

The genes are TRBV7-3 and TRBJ2-2; TRBD2 matches 13 bases. Trimming cost V 4 bases and J 2 bases; bases outside gene matches: 4. Germline V CDR1 and CDR2: SGHTA, FQGTGA. The CDR3 loop spans 17 amino acids. CDR3 sequence: CASSSTSGGANTGELFF. The CDR3 DNA is TGTGCCAGCAGCTCCACTAGCGGGGGGGCAAACACCGGGGAGCTGTTTTTT.

Written as DNA, the CDR3 is TGTGCCATCAGTGAAGGCACTAGCGGGAGCTACGAGCAGTACTTC. This sequence encodes CAISEGTSGSYEQYF. The chain carries TRBV10-3 and TRBJ2-7; TRBD2 matches at 11 bases. The CDR3 length is 15 residues. Germline V gene data show CDR1 as ENHRY and CDR2 as SYGVKD. The junction had 4 bases not matched to a gene; V was cut back by 3 bases and J by 3 bases.

The chain uses TRBV13 and TRBJ2-7; 11 bases match TRBD1. With 5 bases clipped from V and 3 bases from J, the junction kept 9 bases outside the gene matches. CDR1 is PRHDT and CDR2 is FYEKMQ in the germline V gene (reference sequence). CDR3 size: 16 residues. In nucleotides, the CDR3 is TGTGCCAGCAGCCGTAGTTCAGGGACAGGGGGCTACGAGCAGTACTTC. It yields the protein CASSRSSGTGGYEQYF.

The sample holds one count of this clone. V is TRBV5-5 and J is TRBJ2-3, with TRBD2 identical over 9 bases. This CDR3 is built from 18 residues. The ends lost 4 bases at V and 3 bases at J; junction bases unmatched: 15. The germline V gene encodes CDR1 SGHKS and CDR2 YYEKEE (reference sequence). CDR3 nucleotide sequence: TGTGCCAGCAGCCCCAGGTACCTAGGCCTAGCGGGGACAGATACGCAGTATTTT. Its translation is CASSPRYLGLAGTDTQYF.

V is TRBV5-5 and J is TRBJ2-6; tentative D call: TRBD2 (5 bases). Germline V gene lookup returns CDR1 SGHKS and CDR2 YYEKEE (reference sequence). The length of the CDR3 is 15 residues. The V end was cut by 2 bases, the J end by 2 bases, with 8 bases between. The CDR3 protein is CASSLNGAGANVLTF. As DNA, the CDR3 is TGTGCCAGCAGCTTAAACGGGGCTGGGGCCAACGTCCTGACTTTC.

The chain is built from TRBV25-1 and TRBJ1-1; D is unresolved. The CDR3 has 13 amino acids. The V gene's germline CDR1 is MGHDK and CDR2 SYGVNS. Trimming shortened V by 1 base and J by 1 base, and 4 bases separated the two germline ends. The CDR3 loop reads CASSESGNTEAFF. The CDR3 region has the DNA TGTGCCAGCAGTGAATCGGGGAACACTGAAGCTTTCTTT.

The V call is TRBV3-1 (or the pseudogene TRBV3-2), the J call TRBJ2-3; the match to TRBD2 covers 8 bases. Germline V CDR1 and CDR2: LGHDT, YNNKEL (reference sequence). With V trimmed by 0 bases and J by 8 bases, 7 bases remained unmatched. This CDR3 region has 15 residues. The CDR3 reads CASSQDDASGSTQYF. In DNA, the CDR3 is TGTGCCAGCAGCCAAGATGATGCTAGCGGGTCTACGCAGTATTTT.

The chain is built from TRBV4-1 and TRBJ1-5, with D maybe TRBD1 (6 bases). V lost 0 bases, J lost 1 base, and 7 bases lay in between. The CDR3 runs to 15 residues. The germline gives CDR1 MGHRA, CDR2 YSYEKL. As DNA, the CDR3 is TGCGCCAGCAGCCAAGATACAGGGAGCAATCAGCCCCAGCATTTT. This gives the protein CASSQDTGSNQPQHF.

The V and J genes are TRBV6-5 and TRBJ2-7; 12 bases match TRBD2. The CDR3 spans 15 residues. Losses at the gene ends were 4 bases for V and 6 bases for J; bases not matched to a gene: 7. CDR1 and CDR2 from the germline V gene are MNHEY and SVGAGI. CDR3 region: CASSSLAGGPGEQYF. The DNA of the CDR3 is TGTGCCAGCAGTTCCCTAGCGGGAGGGCCGGGCGAGCAGTACTTC.

The chain carries TRBV24-1 and TRBJ1-1; 7 bases agree with TRBD1. V was pared by 2 bases and J by 4 bases, with 12 bases of the junction left unmatched. CDR3 length: 17 residues. Germline V lookup: CDR1 KGHDR, CDR2 SFDVKD. The CDR3 reads CATSDSRGSAWSTEAFF. The CDR3 coding sequence is TGTGCCACCAGTGATTCCAGGGGGAGCGCCTGGAGCACTGAAGCTTTCTTT.

Written as DNA, the CDR3 is TGTGCCAGCAGCCAGAGGGGACTCTACGAGCAGTACTTC. This encodes CASSQRGLYEQYF. This chain uses TRBV14 with TRBJ2-7; D may be TRBD2 (6 bases). The CDR3 runs 13 residues. V was clipped by 3 bases and J by 3 bases, with 9 bases between them. Germline V gives CDR1 SGHDN, CDR2 FVKESK.